Shown below are 24 T cell receptor beta chains from a single sample sequenced in a study of blood T cells in healthy people across ages. Alongside a J-beta primer mix, a sample-barcoded 5' primer served in a second PCR lasting roughly 6 to 12 cycles. TCRdb re-analysed the 5' RACE reads in MiXCR, keeping a single row per CDR3 protein. The sample includes over 1,500,000 distinct CDR3 sequences, roughly 49% seen only once; the top ten take 2.1%. Sequencing used blood. These receptors all stem from a woman in her 40s in good health.

J is TRBJ2-7 and V is TRBV25-1; 7 bases fit TRBD2. Germline CDR1 and CDR2: MGHDK and SYGVNS. The CDR3 has 15 residues. V lost 6 bases, J lost 3 bases, and 11 bases stayed unmatched. The CDR3 sequence: CASSERSGALYEQYF. CDR3 coding DNA: TGTGCCAGCAGCGAACGGAGCGGGGCGCTCTACGAGCAGTACTTC.

The chain recombines TRBV27 with TRBJ2-5, with 10 bases that match TRBD2. The V gene end was trimmed by 5 bases and the J gene end by 11 bases; junction bases not matched to a gene: 20. The CDR3 extends over 17 amino acids. Germline V gene lookup returns CDR1 MNHEY and CDR2 SMNVEV (reference sequence). The CDR3 region is CASSAYRAGGLSLGQYF. CDR3 bases: TGTGCCAGCAGTGCATATCGAGCGGGGGGGCTCTCCTTAGGGCAGTACTTC.

This chain joins TRBV20-1 and TRBJ2-5; D is unresolved. V lost 6 bases to trimming and J lost 4 bases, with 18 bases between them. CDR1 DFQATT and CDR2 SNEGSKA come from the germline V gene (reference sequence). The CDR3 has 14 residues. DNA for the CDR3: TGCAGTGCCCATGGGCAAGGGTGGCCAGAGACCCAGTACTTC. It encodes CSAHGQGWPETQYF.

This chain links TRBV9 with TRBJ2-3; D possibly uses TRBD1 or TRBD2 (5 bases each). Trimming shortened V by 4 bases and J by 4 bases, and 19 bases separated the two germline ends. CDR1 SGDLS and CDR2 YYNGEE come from the germline V gene. The CDR3 totals 16 residues. As DNA, the CDR3 is TGTGCCAGCAGCTTATCAATGGACCGGGGCGCAGATACGCAGTATTTT. Translating gives CASSLSMDRGADTQYF.

For the CDR3, the DNA is TGTGCCAGCAGGGGGGACAGGGGTTGTGAGCAGTTCTTC. Its protein product is CASRGDRGCEQFF. The V call is TRBV7-9, the J call TRBJ2-1; 10 bases line up with TRBD1. The germline V gene has CDR1 SEHNR and CDR2 FQNEAQ (reference sequence). Germline trimming cut 6 bases from V and 9 bases from J; bases unmatched to any gene: 5. CDR3 length: 13 amino acids. Supplemented by reference TRBV7-9 and TRBJ2-1, the full variable domain reads DTGVSQNPRHKITKRGQNVTFRCDPISEHNRLYWYRQTLGQGPEFLTYFQNEAQLEKSRLLSDRFSAERPKGSFSTLEIQRTEQGDSAMYLCASRGDRGCEQFFGPGTRLTVL.

The genes are TRBV5-6 and TRBJ1-5; TRBD1 agrees at 7 bases. V trimming: 1 base; J trimming: 3 bases; junction bases outside the gene matches: 4. The V gene's germline CDR1 is SGHDT and CDR2 YYEEEE. The CDR3 is 15 residues long. In DNA form, the CDR3 reads TGTGCCAGCAGCTTGTTCGACAGGGTCAATCAGCCCCAGCATTTT. It specifies CASSLFDRVNQPQHF.

The chain joins TRBV15 to TRBJ1-2; no firm D call. Germline CDR1 and CDR2: LNHNV and YYDKDF (reference sequence). CDR3 length: 14 amino acids. V was shortened by 1 base and J by 4 bases, with 10 bases between the two germline ends. For the CDR3, the DNA is TGTGCCACCAGCAGAGCCGAACAGTCCTATGGCTACACCTTC. Translating it yields CATSRAEQSYGYTF.

The CDR3, as DNA: TGTGCCAGCAGCTTCTACGACAGGCTTTATGGCTACACCTTC. It translates to CASSFYDRLYGYTF. The rearrangement links TRBV5-6 to TRBJ1-2, with D possibly TRBD1 on 6 matching bases. V was cut by 2 bases and J by 5 bases, with 13 bases left in between. Germline V gene sequence: CDR1 SGHDT, CDR2 YYEEEE. CDR3 size: 14 residues. The whole variable domain, filled in from reference TRBV5-6 and TRBJ1-2, reads DAGVTQSPTHLIKTRGQQVTLRCSPKSGHDTVSWYQQALGQGPQFIFQYYEEEERQRGNFPDRFSGHQFPNYSSELNVNALLLGDSALYLCASSFYDRLYGYTFGSGTRLTVV.

With respect to this clonotype: A read error may account for a junction end that differs from germline. The rearrangement joins TRBV4-3 to TRBJ1-2; unclear D gene. The CDR3 sequence is 13 residues long. Per the germline V gene, CDR1 is LGHNA and CDR2 is YSLEER. CDR3 loop: CPSSQGSVYGYTF. For the CDR3, the DNA is TGCCCCAGCAGCCAAGGGAGCGTCTATGGCTACACCTTC.

At least ten counts were recorded for this clonotype. The chain couples TRBV7-6 to TRBJ2-3; D call uncertain. V was shortened by 5 bases and J by 4 bases, with 7 bases between the two germline ends. This CDR3 is 12 amino acids long. Looked up from germline, CDR1 is SGHVS and CDR2 is FNYEAQ. In nucleotides, the CDR3 is TGTGCCAGCAGCCTTACCTCAGATACGCAGTATTTT. This gives the protein CASSLTSDTQYF.

V and J are TRBV20-1 and TRBJ1-4; D is ambiguous. The CDR3 is 14 amino acids. Germline V gene data show CDR1 as DFQATT and CDR2 as SNEGSKA (reference sequence). Between the trimmed V and J ends, which lost 1 base and 1 base, there was a span of 7 bases. CDR3 bases: TGCAGTGCTAGAGCCTCACTAACTAATGAAAAACTGTTTTTT. Translating it yields CSARASLTNEKLFF.

This clonotype was seen once. This chain joins TRBV19 and TRBJ2-4; 9 nucleotides align to TRBD2. CDR1 and CDR2 (germline): LNHDA, SQIVND (reference sequence). Losses at the gene ends were 8 bases for V and 7 bases for J; bases not matched to a gene: 3. The CDR3 sequence is 12 residues long. This chain's CDR3 is CASAGGPNIQYF. Written as DNA, the CDR3 is TGTGCCAGTGCGGGGGGGCCGAACATTCAGTACTTC.

This clonotype has just a few counts. The genes are TRBV11-2 and TRBJ2-7; TRBD1 might be the D (6 bases). The CDR3 contains 15 residues. Trimming took 2 bases from V and 4 from J, leaving 15 bases between them. Germline CDR1 reads SGHAT; CDR2 reads FQNNGV. This chain's CDR3 is CASSLIPQGFYEQYF. Here the CDR3 DNA reads TGTGCCAGCAGCTTAATCCCCCAGGGGTTTTACGAGCAGTACTTC. Supplemented by reference TRBV11-2 and TRBJ2-7, the full variable domain reads EAGVAQSPRYKIIEKRQSVAFWCNPISGHATLYWYQQILGQGPKLLIQFQNNGVVDDSQLPKDRFSAERLKGVDSTLKIQPAKLEDSAVYLCASSLIPQGFYEQYFGPGTRLTVT.

The chain has TRBV7-2 and TRBJ1-5; tentatively, D is TRBD1 (5 bases). The CDR3 extends over 15 amino acids. Trimming pared 3 bases from V and 7 bases from J, leaving 16 bases between. Germline V gives CDR1 SGHTA, CDR2 FQGNSA. As DNA, the CDR3 is TGTGCCAGCAGCTTGGGACTGGCGCTCAGCCAGCCCCAGCATTTT. It is translated as CASSLGLALSQPQHF.

With regard to this clonotype: Sequence at one end of the junction differs from germline and may be a read error. The rearrangement uses TRBV7-8 and TRBJ1-6; D is unresolved. The CDR3 spans 13 residues. Per germline, CDR1 SGHVS and CDR2 FQNEAQ. The CDR3: CASRGSLGSPHHF. CDR3 coding DNA: TGTGCCAGCAGGGGATCCCTGGGTTCACCCCACCACTTT.

V and J are TRBV28 and TRBJ2-4; possible D gene TRBD2, 6 bases. The J call may be wrong; the DNA end is better matched by TRBJ2-7. Germline assignment: CDR1 MDHEN and CDR2 SYDVKM. The CDR3 contains 13 residues. CDR3 amino acids: CASTHNGGYEQYF. CDR3 in DNA: TGTGCCAGTACTCATAACGGGGGTTACGAGCAGTACTTC.

The chain recombines TRBV7-9 with TRBJ2-3, with 11 positions matching TRBD2. The CDR3 loop spans 16 amino acids. Trimming removed 5 bases from V and 2 bases from J; junction bases left unmatched: 6. From germline, CDR1 is SEHNR and CDR2 FQNEAQ (reference sequence). CDR3 region: CASSTPSGGSTDTQYF. CDR3 coding DNA: TGTGCCAGCAGCACCCCTAGCGGGGGGTCCACAGATACGCAGTATTTT.

This clonotype has a handful of counts. The chain uses TRBV6-6 and TRBJ2-7; D is perhaps TRBD2 (6 bases). The CDR3 covers 15 residues. Germline V gene data show CDR1 as MNHNY and CDR2 as SVGAGI (reference sequence). Trimming left V 0 bases short and J 2 bases short, with 11 bases between. CDR3 in DNA: TGTGCCAGCAGTTACTCGACTGGGAGGACCTACGAGCAGTACTTC. It specifies CASSYSTGRTYEQYF.

The V and J genes are TRBV12-3 or TRBV12-4 and TRBJ1-1; 10 bases fit TRBD1. CDR3 size: 15 residues. Trimming took 4 bases from V and 5 from J; bases not matched to a gene: 7. The CDR3 DNA follows: TGTGCCAGCAGTTCACGGGACAGGGGAGATACTGAAGCTTTCTTT. This encodes CASSSRDRGDTEAFF.

The CDR3 nucleotides are TGTGCCAGCAGACAAACGGGACAGGGTATGTACGAGCAGTACTTC. Residues: CASRQTGQGMYEQYF. The rearrangement uses TRBV27 and TRBJ2-7; TRBD1 agrees at 9 bases. Germline V gives CDR1 MNHEY, CDR2 SMNVEV (reference sequence). The CDR3 spans 15 residues. J was trimmed by 4 bases and V by 6 bases; bases with no gene match: 10.

This clonotype occurred many times. J is TRBJ2-3 and V is TRBV7-9, with D unresolved. The CDR3 totals 15 residues. Germline CDR1 and CDR2: SEHNR and FQNEAQ (reference sequence). Between the trimmed V and J ends, which lost 1 base and 0 bases, there was a span of 8 bases. This CDR3 is CASSLVRGSTDTQYF. The CDR3 DNA is TGTGCCAGCAGCTTAGTGCGTGGGAGCACAGATACGCAGTATTTT.

This chain joins TRBV12-3 or TRBV12-4 and TRBJ2-5; D tentatively fits TRBD1 or TRBD2 (5 bases each). The CDR3 has 17 amino acids. With 3 bases removed from V and 5 bases from J, the gap between germline ends came to 22 bases. Here the CDR3 reads CASSFRRTGTRGETQYF. The CDR3 DNA follows: TGTGCCAGCAGTTTCCGTAGAACCGGGACCCGAGGGGAGACCCAGTACTTC.

This rearrangement joins TRBV6-2 or TRBV6-3 to TRBJ1-2; 8 bases are a match to TRBD1. CDR1 and CDR2 from the germline V gene are MNHEY and SVGEGT. Trimming cost V 7 bases and J 10 bases; bases outside gene matches: 14. CDR3 length: 14 amino acids. Here the CDR3 reads CASTRTGSRHVYTF. As DNA, the CDR3 is TGTGCCAGCACCCGGACAGGGTCGCGTCACGTCTACACCTTC.

This clonotype showed up just a few times. The rearrangement links TRBV11-2 to TRBJ2-1, with TRBD2 as a possible D gene (6 bases). CDR3 size: 13 residues. Deletions cut 3 bases from V and 13 bases from J, with 16 bases between. CDR1 is SGHAT, CDR2 FQNNGV, per germline. The CDR3 spells CASSFEGGKTQFF. In nucleotides, the CDR3 is TGTGCCAGCAGCTTTGAGGGCGGGAAGACCCAGTTCTTC.